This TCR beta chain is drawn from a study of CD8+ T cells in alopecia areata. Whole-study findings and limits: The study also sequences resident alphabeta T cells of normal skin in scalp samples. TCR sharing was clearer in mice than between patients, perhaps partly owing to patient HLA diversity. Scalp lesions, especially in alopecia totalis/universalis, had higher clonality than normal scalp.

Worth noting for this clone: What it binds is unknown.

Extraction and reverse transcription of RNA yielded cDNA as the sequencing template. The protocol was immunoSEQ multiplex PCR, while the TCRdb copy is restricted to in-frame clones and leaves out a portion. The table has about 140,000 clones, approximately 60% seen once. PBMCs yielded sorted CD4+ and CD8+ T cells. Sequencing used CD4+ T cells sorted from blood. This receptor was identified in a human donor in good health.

The CDR3 loop is CASSQMVAEETQYF. The CDR3 DNA follows: TGTGCCAGCAGCCAGATGGTGGCGGAAGAGACCCAGTACTTC. The V gene is TRBV7-9, the J gene TRBJ2-5; D gene ambiguous. The CDR3 loop spans 14 amino acids. The ends were cut back, 5 bases at V and 3 bases at J, with 13 bases in the middle. Germline-derived CDR1 and CDR2 are SEHNR and FQNEAQ (reference sequence).